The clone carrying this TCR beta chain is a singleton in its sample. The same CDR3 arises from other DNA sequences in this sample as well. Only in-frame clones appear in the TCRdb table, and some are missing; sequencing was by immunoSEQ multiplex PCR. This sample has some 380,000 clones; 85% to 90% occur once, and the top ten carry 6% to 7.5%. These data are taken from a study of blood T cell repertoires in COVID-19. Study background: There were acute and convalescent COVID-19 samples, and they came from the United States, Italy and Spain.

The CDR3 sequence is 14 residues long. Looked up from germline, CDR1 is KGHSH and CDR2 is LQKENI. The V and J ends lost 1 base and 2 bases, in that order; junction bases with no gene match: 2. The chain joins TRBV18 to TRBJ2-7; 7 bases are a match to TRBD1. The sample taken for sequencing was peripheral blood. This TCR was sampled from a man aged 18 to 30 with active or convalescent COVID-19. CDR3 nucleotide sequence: TGTGCCAGCTCACCACAGGGGGCTCCCTACGAGCAGTACTTC. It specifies CASSPQGAPYEQYF.